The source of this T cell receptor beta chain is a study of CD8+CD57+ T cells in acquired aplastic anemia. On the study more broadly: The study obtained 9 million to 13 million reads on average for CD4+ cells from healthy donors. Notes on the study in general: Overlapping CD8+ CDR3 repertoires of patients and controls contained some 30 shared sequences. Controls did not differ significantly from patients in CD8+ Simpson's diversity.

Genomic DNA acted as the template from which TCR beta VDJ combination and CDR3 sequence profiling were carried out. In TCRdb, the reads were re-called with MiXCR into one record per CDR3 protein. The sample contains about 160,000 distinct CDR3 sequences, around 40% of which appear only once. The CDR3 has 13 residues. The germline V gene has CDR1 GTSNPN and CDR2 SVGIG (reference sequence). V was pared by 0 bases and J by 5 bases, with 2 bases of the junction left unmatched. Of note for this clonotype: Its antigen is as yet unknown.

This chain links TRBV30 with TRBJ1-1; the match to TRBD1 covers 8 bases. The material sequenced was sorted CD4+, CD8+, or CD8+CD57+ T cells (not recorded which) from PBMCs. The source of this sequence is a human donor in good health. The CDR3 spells CAWSVDRVTEAFF. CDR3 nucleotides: TGTGCCTGGAGTGTGGACAGGGTTACTGAAGCTTTCTTT.